The rows below give T cell receptor beta chains drawn from one sample of a study of cytomegalovirus exposure and HLA in healthy donors. Using immunoSEQ multiplex PCR, the repertoire was profiled, and TCRdb retains in-frame clones only, with some absent. The table records some 190,000 clones, around 87% of them present only once. Sequences were obtained from PBMCs. The receptors were gathered from a man aged 30 to 45 in good health and CMV-seronegative. Both conserved end residues are part of each CDR3.

v_call: TRBV7-8; cdr3_aa: CASSFEGSGANVLTF
v_call: TRBV6-7; cdr3_aa: CASSEHRGTSGGAAVEQYF
v_call: TRBV19; cdr3_aa: CASSMGTGDYYEQYF
v_call: TRBV28; cdr3_aa: CASAESGTGVIIYEQYF
v_call: TRBV5-4; cdr3_aa: CASSLIPGANEKLFF
v_call: TRBV6-5; cdr3_aa: CASSYESSGANVLTF
v_call: TRBV29-1; cdr3_aa: CSGGRDYEQYF
v_call: TRBV18; cdr3_aa: CASSPSSPNSNQPQHF
v_call: TRBV28; cdr3_aa: CASSAGVSNQPQHF
v_call: TRBV6-5; cdr3_aa: CASNRDRGNSPLHF
v_call: TRBV28; cdr3_aa: CASTYNLKDTNQPQHF
v_call: TRBV6-5; cdr3_aa: CASSYSLGAGKNSQYF
v_call: TRBV19; cdr3_aa: CASSPSGGIFRKGGYTF
v_call: TRBV19; cdr3_aa: CASSIDLLRGEEKLFF
v_call: TRBV28; cdr3_aa: CASSSPRDRDGYGYTF
v_call: TRBV6-5; cdr3_aa: CASRAGSGGYTF
v_call: TRBV4-2; cdr3_aa: CASSSQAVRAYEQYF
v_call: TRBV30; cdr3_aa: CAWSVQGAFEPQHF
v_call: TRBV9; cdr3_aa: CASSEDAAVRVQYF
v_call: TRBV7-2; cdr3_aa: CASTWGQGAFGNTIYF
v_call: TRBV29-1; cdr3_aa: CSVERGDGLYNEQFF
v_call: TRBV11-2; cdr3_aa: CATRGDTIYF
v_call: TRBV19; cdr3_aa: CASRRDTSTDTQYF
v_call: TRBV30; cdr3_aa: CAWRPIRTGELFF
v_call: TRBV5-1; cdr3_aa: CASSALTGPTEAFF
v_call: TRBV5-1; cdr3_aa: CASSYDRSYEQYF
v_call: TRBV9; cdr3_aa: CASSAAPRSGANVYGYTF
v_call: TRBV2; cdr3_aa: CASSVLEYSNQPQHF
v_call: TRBV2; cdr3_aa: CASRQGINVIAGELFF
v_call: TRBV15; cdr3_aa: CATGQGANYGYTF
v_call: TRBV6-5; cdr3_aa: CASRRDRSGSPLHF
v_call: TRBV4-2; cdr3_aa: CASSLQELPNYGYTF
v_call: TRBV27; cdr3_aa: CASSPGTGTDTQYF
v_call: TRBV5-1; cdr3_aa: CASSLASGGVAYEQYF
v_call: TRBV27; cdr3_aa: CASSLFGEGYEQYF
v_call: TRBV30; cdr3_aa: CASKKPGTYNTEAFF
v_call: TRBV7-6; cdr3_aa: CASSSRDRGRDGNTIYF
v_call: TRBV18; cdr3_aa: CVSSPRGGRTSGANVLTF
v_call: TRBV4-2; cdr3_aa: CASSPSPGFSLLEAETQYF
v_call: TRBV6-6; cdr3_aa: CASSRAPDREETQYF
v_call: TRBV7-2; cdr3_aa: CASSPRPGKRDQPQHF
v_call: TRBV19; cdr3_aa: CASSIRGEQFF
v_call: TRBV12-5; cdr3_aa: CASGLGRSSTDTQYF
v_call: TRBV30; cdr3_aa: CAWSNPPTTGLGYGYTF
v_call: TRBV5-1; cdr3_aa: CASSLGPASARREVDTQYF
v_call: TRBV18; cdr3_aa: CASSPRTSGGTRPYNEQFF
v_call: TRBV19; cdr3_aa: CASSVRTSEETQYF
v_call: TRBV19; cdr3_aa: CASSIDQGTAAYEQYF
v_call: TRBV7-9; cdr3_aa: CASRKQGSNEKLFF
v_call: TRBV9; cdr3_aa: CASSARGGKQYF
v_call: TRBV27; cdr3_aa: CASSSLRAGAYEQFF
v_call: TRBV27; cdr3_aa: CATTMGGGEQYF
v_call: TRBV18; cdr3_aa: CASSPKSAAGVYNEQFF
v_call: TRBV5-6; cdr3_aa: CASSGLAGGTDTQYF
v_call: TRBV2; cdr3_aa: CASKTGTGNTEAFF
v_call: TRBV11-2; cdr3_aa: CASSLAGGPGELFF
v_call: TRBV7-6; cdr3_aa: CASSNLAQRAQYF
v_call: TRBV5-1; cdr3_aa: CASSLVPGGLTDTQYF
v_call: TRBV5-5; cdr3_aa: CASSLGTGGEKLFF